The clone carrying this TCR delta chain is large by share. The antigen is not known. The data derive from a study of delta chains in infants with herpesvirus infections. Findings of the study overall: Uninfected infants and those infected after 120 days lacked the public clonotype.

PBMC RNA was reverse transcribed using gamma-chain- and delta-chain-specific primers. TCRdb reanalysed the RT-PCR reads with CATT. The sample yields over 1,500 delta-chain clones, around 7% seen once. The V end lost 5 bases, the J end lost 0 bases, and 28 bases lay between the germline ends. Germline CDR1 and CDR2: TSWWSYY and QGS. The CDR3 covers 20 residues. The sequence was obtained from a human donor who was a Ugandan infant, either HIV-exposed or HIV-unexposed (not recorded which). J is TRDJ1 and V is TRDV1, with D maybe TRDD2 (5 bases). Sequenced here: peripheral blood, sampled at time point 1 of longitudinal follow-up. The CDR3 nucleotides are TGTGCTCTTGGGTCTCAAATTGACTTCCCGACTTCGCTGTACACCGATAAACTCATCTTT. Amino acid sequence: CALGSQIDFPTSLYTDKLIF.